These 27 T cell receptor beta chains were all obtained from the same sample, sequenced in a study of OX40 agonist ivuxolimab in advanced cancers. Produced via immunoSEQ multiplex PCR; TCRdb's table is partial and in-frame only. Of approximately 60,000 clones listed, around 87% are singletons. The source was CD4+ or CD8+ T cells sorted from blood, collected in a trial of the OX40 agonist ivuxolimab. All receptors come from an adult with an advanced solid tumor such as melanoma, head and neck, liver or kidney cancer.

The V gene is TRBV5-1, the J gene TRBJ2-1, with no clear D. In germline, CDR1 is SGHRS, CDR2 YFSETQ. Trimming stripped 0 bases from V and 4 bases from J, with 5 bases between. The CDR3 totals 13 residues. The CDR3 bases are TGCGCCAGCAGCTTGGATTTGTACAATGAGCAGTTCTTC. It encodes CASSLDLYNEQFF.

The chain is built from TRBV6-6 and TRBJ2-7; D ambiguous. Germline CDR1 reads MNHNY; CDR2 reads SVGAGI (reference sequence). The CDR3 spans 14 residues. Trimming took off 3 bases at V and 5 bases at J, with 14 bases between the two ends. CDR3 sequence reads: CASSYERRSHEQYF. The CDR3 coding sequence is TGTGCCAGCAGTTATGAAAGGAGAAGCCACGAGCAGTACTTC.

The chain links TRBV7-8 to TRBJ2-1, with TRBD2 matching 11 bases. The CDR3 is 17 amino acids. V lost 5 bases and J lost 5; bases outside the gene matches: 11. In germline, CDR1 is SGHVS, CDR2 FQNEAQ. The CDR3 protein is CASSRPGLAARDNEQFF. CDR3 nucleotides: TGTGCCAGCAGCCGTCCGGGACTAGCGGCTCGGGACAATGAGCAGTTCTTC.

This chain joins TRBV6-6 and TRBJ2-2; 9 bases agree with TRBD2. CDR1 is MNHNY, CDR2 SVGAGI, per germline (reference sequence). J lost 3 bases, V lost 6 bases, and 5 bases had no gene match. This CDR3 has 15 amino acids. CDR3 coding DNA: TGTGCCAGCAGGATGCGGGGGGGCGACACCGGGGAGCTGTTTTTT. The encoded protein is CASRMRGGDTGELFF.

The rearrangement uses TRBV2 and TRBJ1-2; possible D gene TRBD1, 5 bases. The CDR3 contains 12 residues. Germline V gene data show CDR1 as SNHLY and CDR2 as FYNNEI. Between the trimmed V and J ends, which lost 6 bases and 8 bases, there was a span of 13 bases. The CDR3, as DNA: TGTGCCAGCAGGTACAGGACCCGAGGCTACACCTTC. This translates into CASRYRTRGYTF.

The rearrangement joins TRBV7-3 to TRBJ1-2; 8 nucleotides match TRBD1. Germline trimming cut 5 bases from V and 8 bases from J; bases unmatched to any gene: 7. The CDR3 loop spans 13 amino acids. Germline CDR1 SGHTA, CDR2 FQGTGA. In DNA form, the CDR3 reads TGTGCCAGCAGCCAGGACAGGGACGGCGGCTACACCTTC. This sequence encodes CASSQDRDGGYTF.

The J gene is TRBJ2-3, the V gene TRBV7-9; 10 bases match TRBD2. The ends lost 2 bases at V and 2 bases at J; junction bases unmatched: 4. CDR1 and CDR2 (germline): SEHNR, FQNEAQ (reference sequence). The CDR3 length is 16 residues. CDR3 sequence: CASSLTAGGNTDTQYF. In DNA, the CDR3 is TGTGCCAGCAGCTTAACAGCGGGAGGGAACACAGATACGCAGTATTTT.

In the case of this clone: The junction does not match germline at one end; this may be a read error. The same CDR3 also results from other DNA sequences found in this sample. CDR3 in amino acids: CASSLDGQGNQPQHF. As DNA, the CDR3 is TGTGCCAGCAGCCTAGACGGACAGGGCAATCAGCCCCAGCATTTT. The chain uses TRBV10-2 and TRBJ1-5; 7 nucleotides align to TRBD1. The CDR3 length is 15 residues. Germline loops: CDR1 WSHSY, CDR2 SAAADI.

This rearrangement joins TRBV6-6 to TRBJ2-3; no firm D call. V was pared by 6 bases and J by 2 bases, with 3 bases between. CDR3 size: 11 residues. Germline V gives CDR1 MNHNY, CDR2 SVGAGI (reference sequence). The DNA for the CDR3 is TGTGCCAGCAGGGCCACAGATACGCAGTATTTT. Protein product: CASRATDTQYF.

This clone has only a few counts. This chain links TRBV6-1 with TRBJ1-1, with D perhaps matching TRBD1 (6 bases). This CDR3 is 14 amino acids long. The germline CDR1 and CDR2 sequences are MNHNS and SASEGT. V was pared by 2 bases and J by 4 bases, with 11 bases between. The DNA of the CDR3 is TGTGCCAGCAGTGAAAAAGTAGGGGGCACTGAAGCTTTCTTT. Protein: CASSEKVGGTEAFF.

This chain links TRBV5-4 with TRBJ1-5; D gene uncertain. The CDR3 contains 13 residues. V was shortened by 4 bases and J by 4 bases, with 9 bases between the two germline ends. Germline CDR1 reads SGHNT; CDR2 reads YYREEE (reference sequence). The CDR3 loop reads CASSAEVNQPQHF. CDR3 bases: TGTGCCAGCAGCGCGGAGGTAAATCAGCCCCAGCATTTT.

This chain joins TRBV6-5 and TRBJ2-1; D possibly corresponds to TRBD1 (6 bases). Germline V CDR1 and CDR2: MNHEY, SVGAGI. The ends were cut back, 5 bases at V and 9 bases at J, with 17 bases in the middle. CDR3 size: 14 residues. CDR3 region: CASSAMGARSEQFF. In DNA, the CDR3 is TGTGCCAGCAGTGCGATGGGGGCGCGAAGTGAGCAGTTCTTC.

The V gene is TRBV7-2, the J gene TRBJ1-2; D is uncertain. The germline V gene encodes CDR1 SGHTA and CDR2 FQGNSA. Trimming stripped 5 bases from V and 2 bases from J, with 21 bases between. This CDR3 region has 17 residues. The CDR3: CASSPLGYSGQNYGYTF. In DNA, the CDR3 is TGTGCCAGCAGCCCTCTCGGTTATTCGGGTCAAAACTATGGCTACACCTTC.

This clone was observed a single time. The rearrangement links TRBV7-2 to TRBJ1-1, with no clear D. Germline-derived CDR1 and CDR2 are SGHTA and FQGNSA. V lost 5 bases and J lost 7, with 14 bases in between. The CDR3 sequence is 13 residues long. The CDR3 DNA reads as TGTGCCAGCAGCCCTGAATTAAGCTATGAAGCTTTCTTT. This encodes CASSPELSYEAFF.

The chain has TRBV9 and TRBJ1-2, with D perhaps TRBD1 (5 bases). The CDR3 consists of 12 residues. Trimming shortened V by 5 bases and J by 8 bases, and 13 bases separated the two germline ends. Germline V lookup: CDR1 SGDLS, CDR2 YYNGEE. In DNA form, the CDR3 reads TGTGCCAGCAGTGCCAAAGGGGCGGGCTACACCTTC. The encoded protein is CASSAKGAGYTF.

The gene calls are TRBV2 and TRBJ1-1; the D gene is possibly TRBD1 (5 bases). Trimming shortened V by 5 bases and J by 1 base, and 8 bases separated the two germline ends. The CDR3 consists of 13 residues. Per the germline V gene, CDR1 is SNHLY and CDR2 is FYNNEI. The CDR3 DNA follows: TGTGCCAGCAGTTCACAGGAGAACACTGAAGCTTTCTTT. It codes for CASSSQENTEAFF.

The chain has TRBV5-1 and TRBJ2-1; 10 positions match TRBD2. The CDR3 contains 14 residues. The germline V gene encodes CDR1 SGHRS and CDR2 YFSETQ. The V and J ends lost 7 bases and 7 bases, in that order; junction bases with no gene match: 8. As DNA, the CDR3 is TGCGCCAGCTCCCCCTTACTAGCGGGGAATGAGCAGTTCTTC. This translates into CASSPLLAGNEQFF.

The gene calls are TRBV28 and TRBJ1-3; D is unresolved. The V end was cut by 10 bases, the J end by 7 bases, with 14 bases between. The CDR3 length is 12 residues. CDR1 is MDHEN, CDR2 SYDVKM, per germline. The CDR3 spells CATRSYGNTIYF. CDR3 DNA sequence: TGTGCCACCCGGAGTTATGGGAACACCATATATTTT. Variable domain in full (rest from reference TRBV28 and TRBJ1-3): DVKVTQSSRYLVKRTGEKVFLECVQDMDHENMFWYRQDPGLGLRLIYFSYDVKMKEKGDIPEGYSVSREKKERFSLILESASTNQTSMYLCATRSYGNTIYFGEGSWLTVV.

CDR3 amino acids: CASSVLGGTNEKLFF. In DNA form, the CDR3 reads TGTGCCAGCAGTGTATTAGGGGGAACTAATGAAAAACTGTTTTTT. The chain uses TRBV6-4 and TRBJ1-4; D is possibly TRBD1 (6 bases). The CDR3 totals 15 residues. V dropped 4 bases and J dropped 1 base, with 10 bases sitting between them. Germline V lookup: CDR1 MRHNA, CDR2 SNTAGT.

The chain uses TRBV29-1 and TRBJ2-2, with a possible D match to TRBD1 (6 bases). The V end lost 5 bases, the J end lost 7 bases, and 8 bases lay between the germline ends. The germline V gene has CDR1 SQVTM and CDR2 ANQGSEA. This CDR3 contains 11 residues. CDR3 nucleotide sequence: TGCAGCGTTACCAGGGGCGGGGAGCTGTTTTTT. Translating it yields CSVTRGGELFF.

CDR3 DNA: TGTGCCAGCAGCCGGGGCCGCGGAATTAACACAGATACGCAGTATTTT. As protein: CASSRGRGINTDTQYF. The chain combines TRBV7-2 with TRBJ2-3; D may be TRBD1 or TRBD2 (5 bases each). Trimming left V 5 bases short and J 2 bases short, with 17 bases between. The CDR3 has 16 residues. Germline lookup yields CDR1 SGHTA and CDR2 FQGNSA. The variable domain in full, completed from reference TRBV7-2 and TRBJ2-3, reads GAGVSQSPSNKVTEKGKDVELRCDPISGHTALYWYRQSLGQGLEFLIYFQGNSAPDKSGLPSDRFSAERTGGSVSTLTIQRTQQEDSAVYLCASSRGRGINTDTQYFGPGTRLTVL.

The CDR3 protein is CASSPPGTYGYTF. CDR3 bases: TGTGCCAGCAGCCCTCCAGGGACCTATGGCTACACCTTC. This chain joins TRBV28 and TRBJ1-2, with D perhaps matching TRBD1 (5 bases). Per germline, CDR1 MDHEN and CDR2 SYDVKM. This CDR3 contains 13 residues. V shed 6 bases and J shed 4 bases, with 12 bases lying between them.

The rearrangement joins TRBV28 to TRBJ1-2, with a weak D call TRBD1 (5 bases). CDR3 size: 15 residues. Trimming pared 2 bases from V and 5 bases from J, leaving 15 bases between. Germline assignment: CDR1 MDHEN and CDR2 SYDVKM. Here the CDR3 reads CASSLIVAGGYGYTF. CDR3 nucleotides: TGTGCCAGCAGTTTAATTGTGGCGGGGGGATATGGCTACACCTTC.

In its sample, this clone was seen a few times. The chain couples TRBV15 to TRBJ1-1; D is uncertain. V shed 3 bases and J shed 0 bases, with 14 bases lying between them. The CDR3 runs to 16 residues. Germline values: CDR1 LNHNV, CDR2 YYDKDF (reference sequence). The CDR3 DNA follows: TGTGCCACCAGCAGGAGCGCCATACTCATGAACACTGAAGCTTTCTTT. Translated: CATSRSAILMNTEAFF.

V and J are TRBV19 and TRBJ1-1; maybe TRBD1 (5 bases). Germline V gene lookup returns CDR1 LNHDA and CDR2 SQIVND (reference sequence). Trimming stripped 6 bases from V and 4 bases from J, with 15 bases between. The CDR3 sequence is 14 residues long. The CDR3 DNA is TGTGCCAGTAGATCTCCGGGGCGCTCCACTGAAGCTTTCTTT. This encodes CASRSPGRSTEAFF.

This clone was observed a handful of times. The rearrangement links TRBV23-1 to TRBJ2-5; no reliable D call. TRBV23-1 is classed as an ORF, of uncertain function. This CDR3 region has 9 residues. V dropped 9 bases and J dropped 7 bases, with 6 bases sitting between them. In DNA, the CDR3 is TGCGCCAGGACGGGGACCCAGTACTTC. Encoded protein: CARTGTQYF.

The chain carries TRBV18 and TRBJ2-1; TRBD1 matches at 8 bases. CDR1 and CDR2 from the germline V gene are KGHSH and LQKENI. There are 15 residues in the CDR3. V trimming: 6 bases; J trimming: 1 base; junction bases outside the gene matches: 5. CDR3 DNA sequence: TGTGCCAGCTCGGACCGGGACAGGTCCTACAATGAGCAGTTCTTC. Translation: CASSDRDRSYNEQFF.